A selection of T cell receptor beta chains follows, all from one sample in a study of lymphopenia after photon versus proton radiotherapy. Only in-frame clones appear in the TCRdb table, and some are missing; sequencing was by immunoSEQ multiplex PCR. The table records about 70,000 clones, approximately 87% of them present only once. The material was peripheral blood, obtained from a patient treated with proton-based radiotherapy. These receptor sequences come from a man older than 75 with esophageal cancer. CDR3s include the opening cysteine and the closing phenylalanine or tryptophan. Fields, in order: J gene, V gene, D gene, clone size, CDR3 protein, CDR3 DNA. D genes are given only for firm matches. Expanded clones are given a class, and other clones once, few, many or no size at all.

j_call: TRBJ2-5
v_call: TRBV27
d_call: .
clone_size: .
cdr3_aa: CASSFLGNQETQYF
cdr3_nt: TGTGCCAGCAGTTTTCTGGGGAACCAAGAGACCCAGTACTTC

j_call: TRBJ1-2
v_call: TRBV27
d_call: TRBD1
clone_size: .
cdr3_aa: CASSRSGTGGGYGYTF
cdr3_nt: TGTGCCAGCAGCCGCAGCGGAACAGGGGGGGGCTATGGCTACACCTTC

j_call: TRBJ2-1
v_call: TRBV19
d_call: TRBD2
clone_size: .
cdr3_aa: CASGGRADNEQFF
cdr3_nt: TGTGCCAGCGGCGGGAGGGCGGATAATGAGCAGTTCTTC

j_call: TRBJ1-1
v_call: TRBV7-3
d_call: .
clone_size: .
cdr3_aa: CASSFWRDTEAFF
cdr3_nt: TGTGCCAGCAGCTTTTGGAGAGACACTGAAGCTTTCTTT

j_call: TRBJ2-5
v_call: TRBV29-1
d_call: TRBD2
clone_size: .
cdr3_aa: CSVGEGWYQETQYF
cdr3_nt: TGCAGCGTTGGGGAGGGTTGGTACCAAGAGACCCAGTACTTC

j_call: TRBJ2-1
v_call: TRBV25-1
d_call: .
clone_size: .
cdr3_aa: CASSAPGGPNNEQFF
cdr3_nt: TGTGCCAGCAGTGCCCCCGGGGGGCCCAACAATGAGCAGTTCTTC

j_call: TRBJ2-3
v_call: TRBV29-1
d_call: .
clone_size: once
cdr3_aa: CSAGLGGTDTQYF
cdr3_nt: TGCAGCGCCGGCCTAGGGGGCACAGATACGCAGTATTTT

j_call: TRBJ2-7
v_call: TRBV25-1
d_call: TRBD2
clone_size: .
cdr3_aa: CASSEVAGGLYEQYF
cdr3_nt: TGTGCCAGCAGTGAGGTAGCGGGAGGGCTATACGAGCAGTACTTC

j_call: TRBJ2-7
v_call: TRBV25-1
d_call: TRBD2
clone_size: .
cdr3_aa: CASSDSGGRYEQYF
cdr3_nt: TGTGCCAGCAGTGATTCGGGGGGGAGGTACGAGCAGTACTTC

j_call: TRBJ2-2
v_call: TRBV9
d_call: .
clone_size: .
cdr3_aa: CASSAGLPGELFF
cdr3_nt: TGTGCCAGCAGCGCCGGACTCCCCGGGGAGCTGTTTTTT

j_call: TRBJ2-1
v_call: TRBV5-1
d_call: TRBD2
clone_size: .
cdr3_aa: CASSQTGGEYNEQFF
cdr3_nt: TGCGCCAGCAGTCAAACGGGAGGCGAATACAATGAGCAGTTCTTC

j_call: TRBJ2-1
v_call: TRBV4-3
d_call: TRBD2
clone_size: once
cdr3_aa: CASSQVPLAESYNEQFF
cdr3_nt: TGCGCCAGCAGCCAAGTTCCTCTAGCGGAGTCCTACAATGAGCAGTTCTTC

j_call: TRBJ2-1
v_call: TRBV30
d_call: .
clone_size: .
cdr3_aa: CAWSQLVGSYNEQFF
cdr3_nt: TGTGCCTGGAGTCAACTAGTCGGTTCCTACAATGAGCAGTTCTTC

j_call: TRBJ2-3
v_call: TRBV29-1
d_call: .
clone_size: .
cdr3_aa: CSKASGTDTQYF
cdr3_nt: TGCAGCAAAGCGTCAGGCACAGATACGCAGTATTTT

j_call: TRBJ1-6
v_call: TRBV6-1
d_call: TRBD1
clone_size: .
cdr3_aa: CASSESGGRYSPLHF
cdr3_nt: TGTGCCAGCAGTGAATCAGGGGGAAGGTATTCACCCCTCCACTTT

j_call: TRBJ2-1
v_call: TRBV5-1
d_call: TRBD2
clone_size: .
cdr3_aa: CASSPGRGNSYNEQFF
cdr3_nt: TGCGCCAGCAGCCCCGGGAGGGGGAACTCCTACAATGAGCAGTTCTTC

j_call: TRBJ2-5
v_call: TRBV5-1
d_call: TRBD2
clone_size: .
cdr3_aa: CASSLFAGGVEETQYF
cdr3_nt: TGCGCCAGCAGCTTGTTTGCGGGGGGAGTGGAAGAGACCCAGTACTTC

j_call: TRBJ2-6
v_call: TRBV11-3
d_call: TRBD1
clone_size: .
cdr3_aa: CASSPGGGGANVLTF
cdr3_nt: TGTGCCAGCAGCCCAGGGGGTGGTGGGGCCAACGTCCTGACTTTC

j_call: TRBJ2-1
v_call: TRBV7-9
d_call: .
clone_size: .
cdr3_aa: CASSLAGRSFYNEQFF
cdr3_nt: TGTGCCAGCAGCTTAGCGGGGCGGAGTTTCTACAATGAGCAGTTCTTC

j_call: TRBJ1-3
v_call: TRBV13
d_call: TRBD1
clone_size: .
cdr3_aa: CASSSRGREAGNTIYF
cdr3_nt: TGTGCCAGCAGCTCTAGGGGGCGCGAGGCTGGAAACACCATATATTTT